This TCR beta chain comes out of a study of T cell responses to AZD1222 COVID-19 vaccine. Study-level results: Females outnumbered males among donors, who were mostly white British; clonal diversity was possibly underestimated. All repertoire sampling was performed exclusively after the peak T cell response.

TCRdb keeps only in-frame clones here, not all; method: immunoSEQ multiplex PCR. Altogether 150,000 to 180,000 clones are present, approximately 87% being singletons, with the ten largest covering about 5.5%. Remarks on this clone: Its cognate antigen is unknown.

Germline CDR1 and CDR2: MGHRA and YSYEKL. V lost 3 bases and J lost 0, with 12 bases in between. The CDR3 length is 16 residues. The sample consisted of peripheral blood, taken on day 0 of MenACWY control vaccination. V usage is TRBV4-1 and J usage is TRBJ2-1; D ambiguous. This receptor was obtained from an adult in good health. CDR3 sequence reads: CASSQLTGPSYNEQFF. As DNA, the CDR3 is TGCGCCAGCAGCCAGTTGACTGGTCCCTCCTACAATGAGCAGTTCTTC.